One sample yielded the 5 T cell receptor beta chains listed below, sequenced in a study of regulatory T cells in long-lasting Graves disease. Investigators prepared the TCR beta libraries by applying iRepertoire HTBI primers and Arm-PCR of CDR3 regions. TCRdb re-called the multiplex PCR reads with MiXCR, one entry per CDR3 protein. There are about 220,000 distinct CDR3 sequences in the sample; around a fifth occur only once, and 10% to 15% lies in the top ten. Noted time point: newly diagnosed GD, antithyroid drugs for less than 3 months. PBMCs were the source of the RNA used for TCR sequencing. The same data also contributed to another study, on T cells in Graves' hyperthyroidism and ophthalmopathy.

The specimen was peripheral blood mononuclear cells (PBMCs), collected at new diagnosis, from a patient treated with antithyroid drugs. These receptors came from a woman in her twenties or thirties with Graves disease.

This clonotype was seen ten or more times. This chain links TRBV20-1 with TRBJ1-6; a possible D gene is TRBD1 (5 bases). This CDR3 has 12 amino acids. Germline V gives CDR1 DFQATT, CDR2 SNEGSKA (reference sequence). V lost 2 bases, J lost 6 bases, and 5 bases lay in between. CDR3 nucleotide sequence: TGCAGTGCTAGACAGGGTAATTCACCCCTCCACTTT. The encoded protein is CSARQGNSPLHF.

This clonotype was counted at least ten times. The V and J genes are TRBV11-3 and TRBJ2-5; D might be TRBD1 or TRBD2, each matching 5 bases. V lost 1 base to trimming and J lost 0 bases, with 9 bases between them. The CDR3 runs to 15 residues. Germline V CDR1 and CDR2: SGHNT, YENEEA. The CDR3: CASSLVGVNQETQYF. The CDR3 DNA is TGTGCCAGCAGCTTAGTGGGGGTCAACCAAGAGACCCAGTACTTC. Filled out from reference TRBV11-3 and TRBJ2-5, the complete variable domain reads EAGVVQSPRYKIIEKKQPVAFWCNPISGHNTLYWYLQNLGQGPELLIRYENEEAVDDSQLPKDRFSAERLKGVDSTLKIQPAELGDSAVYLCASSLVGVNQETQYFGPGTRLLVL.

This clonotype has just one count. The chain joins TRBV11-2 to TRBJ1-1, with 9 bases identical to TRBD1. Per germline, CDR1 SGHAT and CDR2 FQNNGV. The CDR3 has 14 amino acids. V shed 6 bases and J 3 bases; nucleotides not matched to a gene: 5. The CDR3 sequence: CASSRTGVDTEAFF. CDR3 sequence (DNA): TGTGCCAGCAGTCGGACAGGGGTCGACACTGAAGCTTTCTTT.

This clonotype was observed at least ten times. This chain connects TRBV20-1 to TRBJ2-7; 10 nucleotides agree with TRBD1. The CDR3 contains 13 residues. The trim removed 7 bases at V and 6 bases at J, leaving 9 bases unmatched. CDR1 is DFQATT, CDR2 SNEGSKA, per germline (reference sequence). This CDR3 reads CSVRQGAQGEQYF. CDR3 nucleotides: TGCAGTGTCCGACAGGGGGCGCAAGGCGAGCAGTACTTC.

The genes are TRBV6-1 and TRBJ1-1, with D unclear. Trimming left V 5 bases short and J 5 bases short, with 12 bases between. The CDR3 is 13 amino acids. Germline lookup yields CDR1 MNHNS and CDR2 SASEGT. As DNA, the CDR3 is TGTGCCAGCAGTCCCATTATGTATACTGAAGCTTTCTTT. Translation: CASSPIMYTEAFF.